These 21 T cell receptor beta chains share one sample of origin, sequenced in a study of CD8+ T cells in alopecia areata. Following RNA extraction, reverse transcription yielded cDNA that acted as the sequencing template. Assay used: immunoSEQ multiplex PCR; TCRdb lists only in-frame clones, some missing. The sample has about 270,000 clones; over 45% are singletons. Treatment described: oral pan-JAK inhibitor, 5-10 mg twice daily. The material sequenced was CD4+ T cells sorted from blood, taken at roughly week 52, from a patient treated with tofacitinib. These receptor sequences come from a human donor with alopecia areata.

There are a few counts of this clone. The chain's CDR3 is CASSDFTEADEQFF. CDR3 coding DNA: TGTGCCAGCAGTGACTTTACCGAGGCCGATGAGCAGTTCTTC. The rearrangement uses TRBV2 and TRBJ2-1, with D unclear. Per germline, CDR1 SNHLY and CDR2 FYNNEI. This CDR3 has 14 residues. V lost 3 bases to trimming and J lost 8 bases, with 14 bases between them. Supplemented by reference TRBV2 and TRBJ2-1, the full variable domain reads EPEVTQTPSHQVTQMGQEVILRCVPISNHLYFYWYRQILGQKVEFLVSFYNNEISEKSEIFDDQFSVERPDGSNFTLKIRSTKLEDSAMYFCASSDFTEADEQFFGPGTRLTVL.

This clone has just one count. The chain joins TRBV30 to TRBJ1-5, with D tentatively TRBD1 (6 bases). Germline CDR1 reads GTSNPN; CDR2 reads SVGIG (reference sequence). The V end lost 2 bases, the J end lost 1 base, and 12 bases lay between the germline ends. This CDR3 has 15 residues. Here the CDR3 DNA reads TGTGCCTGGAGTTACGGGGGCGTGAGCAATCAGCCCCAGCATTTT. It is translated as CAWSYGGVSNQPQHF.

The J gene is TRBJ2-6, the V gene TRBV7-9; D perhaps matches TRBD1 (6 bases). Trimming stripped 5 bases from V and 0 bases from J, with 14 bases between. CDR1 and CDR2 from the germline V gene are SEHNR and FQNEAQ (reference sequence). This CDR3 contains 17 residues. Here the CDR3 reads CASSRRGAGSGANVLTF. The CDR3 DNA reads TGTGCCAGCAGCCGCAGGGGCGCAGGCTCTGGGGCCAACGTCCTGACTTTC.

About this clone itself: The same CDR3 is also encoded by other DNA sequences in this sample. The genes are TRBV5-1 and TRBJ1-1; D gene ambiguous. CDR3 size: 12 residues. Trimming stripped 0 bases from V and 5 bases from J, with 5 bases between. CDR1 and CDR2 from the germline V gene are SGHRS and YFSETQ. The CDR3 coding sequence is TGCGCCAGCAGCTTGGCGCATACTGAAGCTTTCTTT. Amino acids: CASSLAHTEAFF.

This chain joins TRBV2 and TRBJ1-3; unclear D gene. CDR1 SNHLY and CDR2 FYNNEI come from the germline V gene. With 3 bases removed from V and 3 bases from J, the gap between germline ends came to 3 bases. This CDR3 has 12 amino acids. Here the CDR3 DNA reads TGTGCCAGCAGTGAGGGTGGAAACACCATATATTTT. Translating it yields CASSEGGNTIYF.

The chain has TRBV4-3 and TRBJ2-5, with D possibly TRBD2 on 7 matching bases. The V gene's germline CDR1 is LGHNA and CDR2 YSLEER. This CDR3 has 15 residues. Deletions cut 0 bases from V and 5 bases from J, with 13 bases between. CDR3 sequence: CASSQEGGGAETQYF. CDR3 DNA sequence: TGCGCCAGCAGCCAAGAGGGAGGGGGGGCGGAGACCCAGTACTTC.

V and J are TRBV7-8 and TRBJ1-2; TRBD1 might be the D (5 bases). This CDR3 spans 14 amino acids. From germline, CDR1 is SGHVS and CDR2 FQNEAQ. V lost 1 base, J lost 4 bases, and 10 bases lay in between. CDR3 DNA sequence: TGTGCCAGCAGCTTAGACAGGAGGGCCTATGGCTACACCTTC. It codes for CASSLDRRAYGYTF.

The J gene is TRBJ2-7, the V gene TRBV5-1; no definite D call. Germline V gene lookup returns CDR1 SGHRS and CDR2 YFSETQ. There are 16 residues in the CDR3. Trimming removed 5 bases at V and 0 bases at J, with 18 bases between. This CDR3 reads CASSGSYRDHSYEQYF. In DNA, the CDR3 is TGCGCCAGCAGTGGATCGTACCGCGACCACTCCTACGAGCAGTACTTC. The variable domain in full, completed from reference TRBV5-1 and TRBJ2-7, reads KAGVTQTPRYLIKTRGQQVTLSCSPISGHRSVSWYQQTPGQGLQFLFEYFSETQRNKGNFPGRFSGRQFSNSRSEMNVSTLELGDSALYLCASSGSYRDHSYEQYFGPGTRLTVT.

The chain employs TRBV19 and TRBJ2-6, with a possible D match to TRBD1 (5 bases). The germline CDR1 and CDR2 sequences are LNHDA and SQIVND (reference sequence). V lost 7 bases and J lost 3, with 28 bases in between. CDR3 length equals 20 residues. CDR3 in DNA: TGTGCCAGTACCAACTCCCCAGGGCGGTCCCCTCTTGATGGGGCCAACGTCCTGACTTTC. It is translated as CASTNSPGRSPLDGANVLTF.

The rearrangement uses TRBV15 and TRBJ2-1, with D unclear. V lost 0 bases to trimming and J lost 3 bases, with 12 bases between them. This CDR3 has 16 amino acids. Germline loops: CDR1 LNHNV, CDR2 YYDKDF (reference sequence). The CDR3 loop reads CATSRDPLPLYNEQFF. In nucleotides, the CDR3 is TGTGCCACCAGCAGAGATCCTCTTCCGCTCTACAATGAGCAGTTCTTC.

This clone was seen a single time. The chain employs TRBV6-5 and TRBJ2-7; D gene unclear. This CDR3 has 14 amino acids. Trimming shortened V by 2 bases and J by 2 bases, and 10 bases separated the two germline ends. Germline-derived CDR1 and CDR2 are MNHEY and SVGAGI. DNA of the CDR3: TGTGCCAGCAGTTACGGGATTGAGCCCTACGAGCAGTACTTC. It encodes CASSYGIEPYEQYF.

V is TRBV10-3 and J is TRBJ2-5, with 7 positions matching TRBD1. CDR1 and CDR2 from the germline V gene are ENHRY and SYGVKD. The CDR3 extends over 15 amino acids. V lost 0 bases to trimming and J lost 6 bases; unmatched junction nucleotides: 7. DNA of the CDR3: TGTGCCATCAGTGAGTCCGAGGGGGCTAAGCAGACCCAGTACTTC. It is translated as CAISESEGAKQTQYF.

The chain recombines TRBV2 with TRBJ2-7; TRBD2 matches 8 bases. There are 15 residues in the CDR3. CDR1 is SNHLY, CDR2 FYNNEI, per germline. With 4 bases clipped from V and 1 base from J, the junction kept 6 bases outside the gene matches. The CDR3 region has the DNA TGTGCCAGCAGTGTGGGTTTAGCGGGGTCCTACGAGCAGTACTTC. This codes for CASSVGLAGSYEQYF.

This chain connects TRBV9 to TRBJ2-6; weak D call: TRBD2 (5 bases). CDR3 length: 15 residues. Per germline, CDR1 SGDLS and CDR2 YYNGEE. Trimming left V 3 bases short and J 1 base short, with 8 bases between. CDR3 sequence reads: CASSERGSGANVLTF. The DNA for the CDR3 is TGTGCCAGCAGCGAAAGAGGGTCTGGGGCCAACGTCCTGACTTTC.

In its sample, this clone was seen a few times. This chain links TRBV5-1 with TRBJ2-1, with 7 bases identical to TRBD1. Germline-derived CDR1 and CDR2 are SGHRS and YFSETQ. V lost 3 bases, J lost 5 bases, and 5 bases stayed unmatched. The CDR3 totals 14 residues. CDR3 sequence (DNA): TGCGCCAGCAGCTCTCGACAGGGCAACAATGAGCAGTTCTTC. Translated: CASSSRQGNNEQFF. The full variable domain, its missing parts supplied by reference TRBV5-1 and TRBJ2-1, is KAGVTQTPRYLIKTRGQQVTLSCSPISGHRSVSWYQQTPGQGLQFLFEYFSETQRNKGNFPGRFSGRQFSNSRSEMNVSTLELGDSALYLCASSSRQGNNEQFFGPGTRLTVL.

The chain is built from TRBV30 and TRBJ1-6; the D gene is possibly TRBD1 (6 bases). CDR3 length: 13 amino acids. CDR1 is GTSNPN, CDR2 SVGIG, per germline (reference sequence). V lost 1 base to trimming and J lost 10 bases, with 11 bases between them. The CDR3 bases are TGTGCCTGGAGTGGCGAGGGGGAATCACCCCTCCACTTT. The encoded protein is CAWSGEGESPLHF.

The table lists this clone with a few counts. J is TRBJ2-4 and V is TRBV11-2; D call uncertain. The CDR3 runs 12 residues. V shed 1 base and J shed 9 bases, with 7 bases lying between them. Germline V gene lookup returns CDR1 SGHAT and CDR2 FQNNGV. CDR3: CASSLVIGIQYF. DNA of the CDR3: TGTGCCAGCAGCTTAGTAATCGGCATTCAGTACTTC. Looking up the rest from reference TRBV11-2 and TRBJ2-4 gives the full variable domain: EAGVAQSPRYKIIEKRQSVAFWCNPISGHATLYWYQQILGQGPKLLIQFQNNGVVDDSQLPKDRFSAERLKGVDSTLKIQPAKLEDSAVYLCASSLVIGIQYFGAGTRLSVL.

This clone was picked up many times. This chain links TRBV4-1 with TRBJ2-3; D is possibly TRBD2 (6 bases). V was clipped by 5 bases and J by 0 bases, with 9 bases between them. The CDR3 extends over 14 amino acids. Per the germline V gene, CDR1 is MGHRA and CDR2 is YSYEKL. In DNA, the CDR3 is TGCGCCAGCAGCGGGGACTCAAGCACAGATACGCAGTATTTT. Translating it yields CASSGDSSTDTQYF.

This chain connects TRBV5-4 to TRBJ2-3, with 13 nucleotides matching TRBD2. CDR1 and CDR2 (germline): SGHNT, YYREEE (reference sequence). This CDR3 is built from 15 residues. V was clipped by 5 bases and J by 5 bases; unmatched bases: 5. CDR3 sequence reads: CASRGLAGVGDTQYF. Written as DNA, the CDR3 is TGTGCCAGCAGAGGACTAGCGGGGGTCGGAGATACGCAGTATTTT.

The chain couples TRBV11-2 to TRBJ2-7, with a tentative D call TRBD2 (6 bases). There are 16 residues in the CDR3. V was cut by 0 bases and J by 2 bases, with 14 bases left in between. Germline assignment: CDR1 SGHAT and CDR2 FQNNGV. The CDR3 spells CASSLEAGGNPYEQYF. In nucleotides, the CDR3 is TGTGCCAGCAGCTTAGAGGCCGGCGGGAACCCCTACGAGCAGTACTTC.

This chain joins TRBV6-5 and TRBJ1-3, with D maybe TRBD1 (5 bases). Germline loops: CDR1 MNHEY, CDR2 SVGAGI. CDR3 length equals 14 residues. V was shortened by 8 bases and J by 2 bases, with 13 bases between the two germline ends. DNA of the CDR3: TGTGCCAGCGGGGGGGGAGGTGCTGGAAACACCATATATTTT. Translated, it gives CASGGGGAGNTIYF.